The entry below gives a single TCR beta chain sequence along with its context. This clone has a handful of counts. This receptor's antigen is unknown. No much larger clone is present one base from it, and per-base qualities are unavailable. According to the germline V gene, CDR1 reads SNHLY and CDR2 reads FYNNEI. The CDR3 starts with the cysteine, ends with the phenylalanine, and has 14 residues. Only CDR3 DNA is held: 42 bases, read in frame from base 1. Trimming takes 6 bases from V and 2 bases from J, and the germline ends sit 11 bases apart. This record belongs to a study of blood T cell repertoires in COVID-19 (dated by TCRdb to 2018 to 2020). Background for the entire study: The collaborator samples originated in the United States, Italy and Spain and spanned the acute and convalescent phases of COVID-19. The samples were drawn from two sources: the first 160 participants of the ongoing ImmuneRACE study, and 1,000 to 1,500 subjects contributed by 6 global collaborators. Deeply sampled blood TCRbeta repertoires from subjects exposed to, actively infected with, or recovered from COVID-19 were included in the dataset. A de-identified subject ID, COVID-19 status, age in years and sex were almost always included in the sample metadata. Where HLA class I and class II types were available, the types were taken from metadata supplied by the sample provider, not from assay-based typing. The repertoires were made available in a free public database intended to serve as a resource for research on the immune response to SARS-CoV-2. The prospective study material was composed of cDNA or gDNA derived from T cells, B-cell-depleted T cells, or PBMCs. General conclusions and limits of the study: How much clinical and demographic metadata was included differed by source and by participant, and the metadata was provided uncurated.

TCRbeta CDR3 regions were amplified from genomic DNA using the immunoSEQ Assay, a bias-controlled multiplex PCR. The paper's data handling went like this. Nucleated cell counts per sample were estimated from amplification of reference gene primers within the assay. To quantify the absolute abundance of each unique TCRbeta CDR3 rearrangement, sequence reads were collapsed and filtered. For each sample, productive Simpson clonality was calculated by taking the square root of Simpson's diversity index across productive rearrangements. As stored in TCRdb, this immuneACCESS dataset retains in-frame rearrangements with V and J assigned. A fraction of the clones does not appear; measured against another copy, unresolved V genes explain less than half of the discrepancy, and the remainder lacks a known reason. V and J calls and clone size are copied from that table; D and trimming were computed from the DNA. This sample lists about 140,000 clones; approximately 80% were detected once. 8% to 10% of the sample goes to the ten largest clones.

Each collaborating institution followed its own protocols to collect whole blood in K2EDTA tubes. Collaborator samples were shipped for TCRbeta analysis as frozen whole blood, isolated PBMCs, or DNA extracted from either sample type. Sequenced: peripheral blood. The TCR comes from a woman older than 75 in a cohort sampled during active or convalescent COVID-19. Recombination connected TRBV2 to TRBJ1-5; the D segment could be TRBD1, given 6 matching bases. The DNA sequence is given as TGTGCCAGCAGGGAGGACAGTGGCAATCAGCCCCAGCATTTT. Protein translation: CASREDSGNQPQHF.